The subject of this entry is one TCR beta chain. Per the original methods: Scientists estimated how many nucleated cells there were by amplifying reference gene primers. Method: immunoSEQ multiplex PCR; TCRdb's copy keeps in-frame clones and lacks some. That table gives V, J and clone size, and the DNA gave D and trimming. The table has approximately 190,000 clones, 65% to 85% seen once. This sample was taken from a study of blood T cell repertoires in COVID-19. The V end was cut by 8 bases, the J end by 2 bases, with 9 bases between. The germline CDR1 and CDR2 sequences are KGHDR and SFDVKD. The CDR3 has 13 amino acids.

Sample: PBMCs or T cells enriched from blood (not recorded which). This chain connects TRBV24-1 to TRBJ1-5; perhaps TRBD1 as D (6 bases). The TCR comes from a man in his forties or fifties who had recovered from COVID-19. CDR3 sequence (DNA): TGTGCCACCAAGGGGGATGGCAATCAGCCCCAGCATTTT. It codes for CATKGDGNQPQHF.